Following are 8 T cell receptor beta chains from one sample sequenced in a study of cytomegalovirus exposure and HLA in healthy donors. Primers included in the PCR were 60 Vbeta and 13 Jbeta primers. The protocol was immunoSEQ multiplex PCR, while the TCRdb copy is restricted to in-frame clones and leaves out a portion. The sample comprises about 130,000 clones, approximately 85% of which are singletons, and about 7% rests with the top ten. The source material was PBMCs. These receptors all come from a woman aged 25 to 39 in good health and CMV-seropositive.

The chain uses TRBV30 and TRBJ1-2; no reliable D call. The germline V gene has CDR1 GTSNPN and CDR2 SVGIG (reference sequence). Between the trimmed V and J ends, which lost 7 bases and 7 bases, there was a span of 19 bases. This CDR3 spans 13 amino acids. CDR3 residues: CAYVGGVGGGYTF. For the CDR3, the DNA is TGTGCCTATGTCGGCGGGGTTGGAGGTGGCTACACCTTC.

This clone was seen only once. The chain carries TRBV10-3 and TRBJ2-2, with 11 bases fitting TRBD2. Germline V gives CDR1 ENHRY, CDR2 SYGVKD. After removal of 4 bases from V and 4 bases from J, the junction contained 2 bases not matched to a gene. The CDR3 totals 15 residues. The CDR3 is CAISASGGPTGELFF. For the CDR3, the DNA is TGTGCCATCAGTGCTAGCGGGGGGCCCACCGGGGAGCTGTTTTTT.

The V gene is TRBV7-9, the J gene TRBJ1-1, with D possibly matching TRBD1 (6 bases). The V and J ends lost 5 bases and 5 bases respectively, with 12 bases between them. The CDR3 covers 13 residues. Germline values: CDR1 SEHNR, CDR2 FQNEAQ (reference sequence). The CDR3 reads CASSKQGETEAFF. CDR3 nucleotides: TGTGCCAGCAGCAAACAGGGAGAGACTGAAGCTTTCTTT.

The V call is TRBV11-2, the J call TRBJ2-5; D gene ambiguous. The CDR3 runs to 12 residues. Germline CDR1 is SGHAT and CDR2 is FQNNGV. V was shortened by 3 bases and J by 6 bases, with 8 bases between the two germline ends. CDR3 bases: TGTGCCAGCAGCTTCGAGGAGAAGACCCAGTACTTC. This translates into CASSFEEKTQYF.

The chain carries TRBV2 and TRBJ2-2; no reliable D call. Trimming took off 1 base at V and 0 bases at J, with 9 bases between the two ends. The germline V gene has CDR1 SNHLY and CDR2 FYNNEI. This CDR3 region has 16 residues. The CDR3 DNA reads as TGTGCCAGCAGTGAAGAACAGACCCCGAACACCGGGGAGCTGTTTTTT. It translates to CASSEEQTPNTGELFF.

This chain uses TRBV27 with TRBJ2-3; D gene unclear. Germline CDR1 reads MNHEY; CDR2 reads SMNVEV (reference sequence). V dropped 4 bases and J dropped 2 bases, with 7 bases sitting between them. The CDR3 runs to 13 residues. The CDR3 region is CASSSRITDTQYF. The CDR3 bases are TGTGCCAGCAGTTCGCGGATCACAGATACGCAGTATTTT.

The CDR3 is CASSGGTSGGLNEQFF. In DNA, the CDR3 is TGTGCCAGCAGTGGAGGGACTAGCGGGGGGTTGAATGAGCAGTTCTTC. This chain links TRBV2 with TRBJ2-1, with TRBD2 identical over 15 bases. V lost 4 bases, J lost 7 bases, and 5 bases stayed unmatched. CDR3 size: 16 residues. Germline V gene data show CDR1 as SNHLY and CDR2 as FYNNEI.

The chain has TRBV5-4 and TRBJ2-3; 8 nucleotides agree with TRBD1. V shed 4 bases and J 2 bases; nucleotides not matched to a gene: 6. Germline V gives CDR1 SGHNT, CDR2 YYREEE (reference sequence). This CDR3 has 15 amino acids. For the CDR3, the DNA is TGTGCCAGCAGCCGGACAGGGAGAGACACAGATACGCAGTATTTT. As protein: CASSRTGRDTDTQYF.